This paragraph reports one T cell receptor (beta chain). The antigen this receptor binds is unknown. No base qualities exist here, and no much larger clone lies one base off it. The data stem from a study of T cell responses to AZD1222 COVID-19 vaccine (dated by TCRdb to about 2021). Describing the broader study: Because spike-specific TCR depth and breadth did not differ between the two schedules, AZD1222 recipients who got a second dose at roughly 4 weeks were pooled with those who got a second dose at roughly 12 weeks. TCR sequencing covered approximately 230 trial participants: some 210 given two doses of AZD1222 and about 26 given two doses of MenACWY control vaccine. Trial participants were enrolled by age into 18-55, 56-69 and 70-plus year subgroups, with roughly 160, 29 and 62 TCR-sequenced participants respectively.

The CDR3 regions of human TCRbeta chains were analyzed by immunosequencing. Per the authors' processing: Repertoire TCRs were matched against a reference library of SARS-CoV-2-specific TCRs generated with the MIRA antigen-specificity platform. Breadth was defined as the fraction of unique TCRs that were SARS-CoV-2-associated. Depth was defined as the fraction of total T cells that were SARS-CoV-2-associated. Using the MIRA data, every spike-specific TCR was mapped to the spike region that the TCR reacted to and assigned to either a CD4 or a CD8 class. Log10-transformed breadth and depth values were compared by one-way ANOVA with Sidak's multiple comparisons tests. Sourced from immuneACCESS, this table was stored by TCRdb with only in-frame sequences that have V and J called. A share of the clones is absent; for the studies checked, an unresolved V gene accounts for under half, and the remainder has no known explanation. That table is the source of V, J and clone size, and D and trimming were worked out from the DNA. The sample profile shows over 95,000 clones; around nine tenths of them were found once. The top ten hold about 3% of the sample.

Summary of the overall study and its limitations: Because no samples from the day 14 peak response were available, repertoires could be characterized only after the peak T cell response. Nearly half of unique spike-specific TCRs reportedly recognized epitopes outside regions mutated in the B.1.351 and B.1.1.7 variants. Conclusions about previously exposed vaccinees are limited, since just five or six AZD1222 recipients were seropositive for SARS-CoV-2 at baseline. In the small 56-69-year group, the increase in depth fell short of significance, most likely because of low power. After two AZD1222 doses, both the breadth and the depth of spike-specific TCRs were significantly higher than at day 0 and than in MenACWY recipients. The whole spike protein was spanned by vaccine-associated CD4 TCRs, and dominant responses were seen in regions 160-218 and 743-854. Participants were mostly white British, with more females than males. The authors suggested clonal diversity may have been underestimated.

Trimming takes 6 bases off V and 5 bases off J; junction bases not matched to a gene: 4. The CDR3 holds 14 amino acids from the cysteine to the phenylalanine. Only the CDR3 region is kept as DNA, spanning 42 bases read in frame from base 1. Taken from the germline V gene (reference sequence), the CDR1 and CDR2 loops are LNHDA and SQIVND. The sample's time point, from its label and the paper: baseline before first vaccination. Vaccinee samples were obtained from the UK trials COV001 and COV002, which included a single-blind randomized controlled phase 2/3 trial of AZD1222 (ChAdOx1 nCoV-19) in healthy adults. Trial participant PBMC samples were collected at day 0 and day 28 after the second dose for TCRbeta chain sequencing.

The sequence came from an adult in good health. The starting material was peripheral blood, obtained on day 0 of AZD1222 vaccination. The chain is made from TRBV19 and TRBJ1-6, with TRBD1 matching 7 junction bases. The DNA reads TGTGCCAGTAGGACAGGGAGCGATAATTCACCCCTCCACTTT. It encodes CASRTGSDNSPLHF.